Below, 31 T cell receptor beta chains from the same sample are listed, as sequenced in a study of beta chain features in type 1 diabetes. Of the isolated RNA, all was reverse transcribed, and so the sequenced material was expressed TCRB transcripts. Assay used: immunoSEQ multiplex PCR; TCRdb lists only in-frame clones, some missing. The sample shows around 330,000 clones, approximately 10% of them seen only once. Sample: naive CD4+ T cells from blood. Receptors originate from a woman aged 25 to 39 in good health.

The V and J genes are TRBV11-1 and TRBJ2-7; the D is unclear. The germline V and J ends were trimmed by 1 base and 3 bases, with 13 bases remaining between them. The CDR3 covers 15 residues. Germline loops: CDR1 SGHAT, CDR2 FQDESV (reference sequence). CDR3 amino acids: CASSLDSGQHYEQYF. CDR3 bases: TGTGCCAGCAGCTTAGACTCTGGGCAACACTACGAGCAGTACTTC. The entire variable domain, with the rest obtained from reference TRBV11-1 and TRBJ2-7, is as follows: EAEVAQSPRYKITEKSQAVAFWCDPISGHATLYWYRQILGQGPELLVQFQDESVVDDSQLPKDRFSAERLKGVDSTLKIQPAELGDSAMYLCASSLDSGQHYEQYFGPGTRLTVT.

This clone appeared a few times. J is TRBJ2-5 and V is TRBV6-5; D is unresolved. V lost 6 bases, J lost 2 bases, and 10 bases lay in between. The CDR3 totals 13 residues. Per germline, CDR1 MNHEY and CDR2 SVGAGI. The CDR3 spells CASRKTKQETQYF. The CDR3 nucleotides read TGTGCCAGCAGGAAGACAAAGCAAGAGACCCAGTACTTC.

In its sample, this clone was seen a few times. The chain combines TRBV29-1 with TRBJ2-3, with 7 bases fitting TRBD2. CDR3 size: 14 residues. The J segment lost 3 bases and the V segment lost 0 bases, leaving 3 bases of the junction unmatched. Per the germline V gene, CDR1 is SQVTM and CDR2 is ANQGSEA. The CDR3 sequence: CSVEDWEGTDTQYF. CDR3 bases: TGCAGCGTTGAAGATTGGGAGGGAACAGATACGCAGTATTTT.

This clone occurred a few times. V is TRBV15 and J is TRBJ1-2; D is ambiguous. The V gene's germline CDR1 is LNHNV and CDR2 YYDKDF (reference sequence). This CDR3 is built from 12 residues. The germline V and J ends were trimmed by 0 bases and 6 bases, with 5 bases remaining between them. The CDR3 protein is CATSRDRDGYTF. As DNA, the CDR3 is TGTGCCACCAGCAGAGATAGAGATGGCTACACCTTC.

The CDR3 is CSVEMGAGSIYF. CDR3 DNA sequence: TGCAGCGTTGAAATGGGGGCAGGGTCCATATATTTT. J is TRBJ1-3 and V is TRBV29-1, with D possibly TRBD1 on 6 matching bases. This CDR3 region has 12 residues. The germline gives CDR1 SQVTM, CDR2 ANQGSEA. Trimming cost V 2 bases and J 11 bases, with 13 bases left between them.

This clone was observed a handful of times. The V gene is TRBV5-6, the J gene TRBJ2-5, with TRBD1 identical over 7 bases. The CDR3 consists of 16 residues. V was pared by 1 base and J by 0 bases, with 6 bases of the junction left unmatched. In germline, CDR1 is SGHDT, CDR2 YYEEEE. In nucleotides, the CDR3 is TGTGCCAGCAGCTTGCTCGGGACAGCGTACCAAGAGACCCAGTACTTC. It codes for CASSLLGTAYQETQYF.

This clone was counted a few times. This chain joins TRBV2 and TRBJ2-7; a possible D gene is TRBD2 (5 bases). CDR1 is SNHLY, CDR2 FYNNEI, per germline. The CDR3 runs to 13 residues. V was trimmed by 5 bases and J by 6 bases, leaving 14 bases between them. The CDR3 nucleotides read TGTGCCAGCAGTCAAAGTCTAGCAACCGAGCAGTACTTC. Its protein is CASSQSLATEQYF.

This clone was seen a few times. The chain joins TRBV7-2 to TRBJ2-7; D is ambiguous. V lost 5 bases to trimming and J lost 0 bases, with 11 bases between them. Looked up from germline, CDR1 is SGHTA and CDR2 is FQGNSA. The CDR3 spans 14 residues. Written as DNA, the CDR3 is TGTGCCAGCAGCGTAAATCAGGCCTCCTACGAGCAGTACTTC. Protein sequence: CASSVNQASYEQYF.

The chain uses TRBV9 and TRBJ2-7; weak D call: TRBD2 (6 bases). The V end lost 0 bases, the J end lost 0 bases, and 10 bases lay between the germline ends. The V gene's germline CDR1 is SGDLS and CDR2 YYNGEE. The CDR3 runs 15 residues. The CDR3 loop reads CASSVGPSVSYEQYF. The CDR3 bases are TGTGCCAGCAGCGTAGGGCCTAGCGTCTCCTACGAGCAGTACTTC.

The V gene is TRBV7-9, the J gene TRBJ1-1; D is undetermined. Germline V CDR1 and CDR2: SEHNR, FQNEAQ (reference sequence). The ends were cut back, 3 bases at V and 1 base at J, with 9 bases in the middle. This CDR3 has 14 amino acids. CDR3 sequence (DNA): TGTGCCAGCAGCTTCCACAATGCGAACACTGAAGCTTTCTTT. As protein: CASSFHNANTEAFF.

This chain joins TRBV6-6 and TRBJ1-1, with 8 positions matching TRBD1. From germline, CDR1 is MNHNY and CDR2 SVGAGI (reference sequence). The CDR3 runs 14 residues. Trimming cost V 2 bases and J 1 base; bases outside gene matches: 0. This CDR3 reads CASSYQGANTEAFF. The CDR3 DNA reads TGTGCCAGCAGTTACCAGGGGGCGAACACTGAAGCTTTCTTT.

The V and J genes are TRBV7-2 and TRBJ1-2; D might be TRBD1 (5 bases). The germline V gene has CDR1 SGHTA and CDR2 FQGNSA. Between the trimmed V and J ends, which lost 1 base and 5 bases, there was a span of 11 bases. The CDR3 is 14 residues long. The CDR3 region has the DNA TGTGCCAGCAGCTTAGTGCAGGCAGGGTATGGCTACACCTTC. Its protein product is CASSLVQAGYGYTF.

CDR3 sequence reads: CASSPAPGAGTDTQYF. The CDR3 DNA is TGTGCCAGCAGCCCGGCCCCAGGGGCTGGGACAGATACGCAGTATTTT. The chain uses TRBV7-3 and TRBJ2-3; weak D call: TRBD1 (6 bases). Trimming left V 5 bases short and J 3 bases short, with 18 bases between. The germline V gene encodes CDR1 SGHTA and CDR2 FQGTGA. This CDR3 has 16 amino acids.

The chain combines TRBV28 with TRBJ2-7; D is perhaps TRBD2 (6 bases). This CDR3 is built from 15 residues. CDR1 and CDR2 from the germline V gene are MDHEN and SYDVKM. With 7 bases removed from V and 0 bases from J, the gap between germline ends came to 16 bases. CDR3: CASNGVGGGSYEQYF. CDR3 bases: TGTGCCAGCAACGGGGTGGGAGGAGGCTCCTACGAGCAGTACTTC.

The chain recombines TRBV6-6 with TRBJ2-7, with 7 positions matching TRBD1. The V and J ends lost 6 bases and 3 bases, in that order; junction bases with no gene match: 8. This CDR3 is built from 14 residues. The germline CDR1 and CDR2 sequences are MNHNY and SVGAGI (reference sequence). The CDR3 spells CASRRWTGGYEQYF. The CDR3 nucleotides are TGTGCCAGCAGGAGGTGGACAGGCGGCTACGAGCAGTACTTC.

The V gene is TRBV6-5, the J gene TRBJ2-1, with D possibly TRBD2 on 6 matching bases. CDR1 and CDR2 from the germline V gene are MNHEY and SVGAGI. The CDR3 contains 15 residues. Trimming removed 5 bases from V and 6 bases from J, with 17 bases in between. CDR3 DNA: TGTGCCAGCAGTAACGGGACTCCTACGGGCAATGAGCAGTTCTTC. Encoded protein: CASSNGTPTGNEQFF.

The chain joins TRBV19 to TRBJ2-7; tentative D call: TRBD1 (6 bases). CDR1 and CDR2 from the germline V gene are LNHDA and SQIVND (reference sequence). The CDR3 length is 12 residues. Trimming shortened V by 7 bases and J by 2 bases, and 9 bases separated the two germline ends. CDR3 sequence (DNA): TGTGCCAGTAAGGGGGAGACCTACGAGCAGTACTTC. It translates to CASKGETYEQYF.

The V gene is TRBV28, the J gene TRBJ2-5, with a tentative D call TRBD2 (6 bases). Germline V gene data show CDR1 as MDHEN and CDR2 as SYDVKM. V was cut by 5 bases and J by 3 bases, with 13 bases left in between. This CDR3 region has 14 residues. CDR3 sequence: CASSRGDLKETQYF. CDR3 bases: TGTGCCAGCAGTCGTGGGGACTTAAAAGAGACCCAGTACTTC.

The genes are TRBV5-1 and TRBJ2-5; no firm D call. The V end was cut by 1 base, the J end by 1 base, with 11 bases between. The CDR3 is made up of 15 amino acids. Germline V gene sequence: CDR1 SGHRS, CDR2 YFSETQ. The CDR3 here is CASSLSPMSQETQYF. As DNA, the CDR3 is TGCGCCAGCAGCTTGTCCCCTATGTCCCAAGAGACCCAGTACTTC.

This clone was detected only a few times. This chain links TRBV9 with TRBJ2-3; TRBD2 matches at 11 bases. This CDR3 is built from 20 residues. The trim removed 3 bases at V and 1 base at J, leaving 16 bases unmatched. CDR1 is SGDLS and CDR2 is YYNGEE in the germline V gene. The DNA for the CDR3 is TGTGCCAGCAGCGAACACCCCGGGACTAGCGGTCCTCTGGGCACAGATACGCAGTATTTT. Protein: CASSEHPGTSGPLGTDTQYF.

The chain joins TRBV25-1 to TRBJ2-3; 10 bases agree with TRBD2. V was clipped by 3 bases and J by 2 bases; unmatched bases: 5. Germline V gives CDR1 MGHDK, CDR2 SYGVNS. This CDR3 contains 16 residues. The CDR3 here is CASSDILAGVTDTQYF. DNA for the CDR3: TGTGCCAGCAGTGATATCCTAGCGGGAGTCACAGATACGCAGTATTTT.

This chain uses TRBV18 with TRBJ2-1, with 10 bases identical to TRBD2. In germline, CDR1 is KGHSH, CDR2 LQKENI. The J segment lost 6 bases and the V segment lost 1 base, leaving 9 bases of the junction unmatched. CDR3 length: 17 amino acids. Here the CDR3 reads CASSPRQSGRALNEQFF. The CDR3 DNA follows: TGTGCCAGCTCACCACGTCAAAGCGGGAGGGCCCTCAATGAGCAGTTCTTC.

The chain recombines TRBV6-5 with TRBJ2-3, with D perhaps TRBD2 (6 bases). The CDR3 loop spans 16 amino acids. V lost 0 bases and J lost 2, with 12 bases in between. The germline V gene encodes CDR1 MNHEY and CDR2 SVGAGI. CDR3 protein: CASSYSGTSHTDTQYF. In nucleotides, the CDR3 is TGTGCCAGCAGTTACTCGGGTACTAGCCACACAGATACGCAGTATTTT.

V is TRBV5-1 and J is TRBJ2-3, with TRBD2 matching 7 bases. The CDR3 extends over 15 amino acids. J was trimmed by 5 bases and V by 0 bases; bases with no gene match: 6. From germline, CDR1 is SGHRS and CDR2 YFSETQ. CDR3 amino acids: CASSLVAGERDTQYF. The CDR3 DNA reads TGCGCCAGCAGCTTGGTTGCGGGGGAGAGAGATACGCAGTATTTT. Together with reference TRBV5-1 and TRBJ2-3, the CDR3 gives the full variable domain: KAGVTQTPRYLIKTRGQQVTLSCSPISGHRSVSWYQQTPGQGLQFLFEYFSETQRNKGNFPGRFSGRQFSNSRSEMNVSTLELGDSALYLCASSLVAGERDTQYFGPGTRLTVL.

The chain couples TRBV28 to TRBJ2-7; perhaps TRBD2 as D (5 bases). V lost 6 bases, J lost 2 bases, and 8 bases lay in between. The CDR3 runs 12 residues. Germline V gene data show CDR1 as MDHEN and CDR2 as SYDVKM. The CDR3 nucleotides are TGTGCCAGCAGGGAGGCGGCCTACGAGCAGTACTTC. Amino acid sequence: CASREAAYEQYF.

The chain links TRBV7-9 to TRBJ2-1, with D perhaps matching TRBD2 (5 bases). The V gene's germline CDR1 is SEHNR and CDR2 FQNEAQ (reference sequence). The CDR3 sequence is 15 residues long. Trimming took off 0 bases at V and 1 base at J, with 7 bases between the two ends. The chain's CDR3 is CASSLAGNSYNEQFF. CDR3 sequence (DNA): TGTGCCAGCAGCTTAGCCGGGAATTCCTACAATGAGCAGTTCTTC.

The V gene is TRBV9, the J gene TRBJ2-1; 14 bases are a match to TRBD2. The germline V gene encodes CDR1 SGDLS and CDR2 YYNGEE. The CDR3 sequence is 18 residues long. The ends lost 0 bases at V and 1 base at J; junction bases unmatched: 3. CDR3 sequence (DNA): TGTGCCAGCAGCGTAGGGACTAGCGGGAGGAATTCCTACAATGAGCAGTTCTTC. It yields the protein CASSVGTSGRNSYNEQFF. The full variable domain, rest sourced from reference TRBV9 and TRBJ2-1, is DSGVTQTPKHLITATGQRVTLRCSPRSGDLSVYWYQQSLDQGLQFLIQYYNGEERAKGNILERFSAQQFPDLHSELNLSSLELGDSALYFCASSVGTSGRNSYNEQFFGPGTRLTVL.

This clone was detected only a few times. The genes are TRBV28 and TRBJ2-1, with 7 bases matching TRBD2. The CDR3 spans 13 residues. With 3 bases clipped from V and 7 bases from J, the junction kept 3 bases outside the gene matches. Germline CDR1 and CDR2: MDHEN and SYDVKM. The CDR3: CASSFPGGNEQFF. CDR3 nucleotide sequence: TGTGCCAGCAGTTTTCCGGGAGGAAATGAGCAGTTCTTC.

The chain couples TRBV9 to TRBJ2-3; 7 positions agree with TRBD2. The CDR3 is 16 residues long. Germline V gene sequence: CDR1 SGDLS, CDR2 YYNGEE. The V segment lost 3 bases and the J segment 3 bases; nucleotides outside the gene matches: 10. The CDR3 DNA reads TGTGCCAGCAGCGCGAGGGCGGGAGTATGGACAGATACGCAGTATTTT. This translates into CASSARAGVWTDTQYF.

This clone was observed a handful of times. The chain carries TRBV11-2 and TRBJ2-7; 8 nucleotides align to TRBD1. Germline lookup yields CDR1 SGHAT and CDR2 FQNNGV. The ends lost 0 bases at V and 9 bases at J; junction bases unmatched: 7. This CDR3 is 14 amino acids long. CDR3 nucleotide sequence: TGTGCCAGCAGCTTAGAGGTCACAGGGGGGAGGCAGTACTTC. Amino acid sequence: CASSLEVTGGRQYF.

V usage is TRBV18 and J usage is TRBJ1-5; 8 bases are a match to TRBD1. With 6 bases clipped from V and 6 bases from J, the junction kept 13 bases outside the gene matches. This CDR3 has 16 amino acids. Looked up from germline, CDR1 is KGHSH and CDR2 is LQKENI. CDR3 amino acids: CASSPPGQGQGQPQHF. In nucleotides, the CDR3 is TGTGCCAGCTCTCCCCCTGGACAGGGTCAGGGTCAGCCCCAGCATTTT.